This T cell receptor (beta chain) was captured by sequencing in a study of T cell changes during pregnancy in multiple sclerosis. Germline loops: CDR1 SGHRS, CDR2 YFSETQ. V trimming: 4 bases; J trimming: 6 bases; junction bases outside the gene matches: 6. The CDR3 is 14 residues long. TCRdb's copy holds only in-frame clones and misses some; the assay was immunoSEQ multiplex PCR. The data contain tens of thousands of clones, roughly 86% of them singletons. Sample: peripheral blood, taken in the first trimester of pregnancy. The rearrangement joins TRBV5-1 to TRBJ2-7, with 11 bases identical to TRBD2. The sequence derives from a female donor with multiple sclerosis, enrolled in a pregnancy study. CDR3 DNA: TGCGCCAGCAGCCCCACTAGCGGGAGCATCGAGCAGTACTTC. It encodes CASSPTSGSIEQYF.